These T cell receptor beta chains were read from a single sample in a study of control samples from healthy donors and cancer patients. Repertoires were generated with immunoSEQ multiplex PCR, while TCRdb's copy carries only in-frame clones and drops some. The data contain about 160,000 clones, approximately 94% of them singletons. The sequenced sample consisted of PBMCs. Receptor source: a man aged 60-69 years with colorectal cancer. CDR3s include the opening cysteine and the closing phenylalanine or tryptophan. Each record gives: J gene, clone size, V gene, D gene, CDR3 DNA, CDR3 protein. The D gene is left open where the match is weak. Where a row states a size, it is once, few, many or the class of an expanded clone; other rows omit it.

J: TRBJ2-7; size: .; V: TRBV18; D: .; DNA: TGTGCCAGCTCACCAAGGGCTGGACCCTACGAGCAGTACTTC; CDR3: CASSPRAGPYEQYF
J: TRBJ2-7; size: .; V: TRBV11-2; D: TRBD2; DNA: TGTGCCAGCAGTCGGGGGGTTTCCAGCTCCTACGAGCAGTACTTC; CDR3: CASSRGVSSSYEQYF
J: TRBJ2-5; size: .; V: TRBV18; D: .; DNA: TGTGCCAGCTCACGAACTCCCGGGACTCGGGAGACCCAGTACTTC; CDR3: CASSRTPGTRETQYF
J: TRBJ2-1; size: once; V: TRBV9; D: .; DNA: TGTGCCAGCAGCGTAGAGGCGGATCTTGAGCAGTTCTTC; CDR3: CASSVEADLEQFF
J: TRBJ2-1; size: .; V: TRBV10-3; D: TRBD2; DNA: TGTGCCATCAGTGAGCCGAGACTAGCGGTGGGGGTGGGAGAGCAGTTCTTC; CDR3: CAISEPRLAVGVGEQFF
J: TRBJ2-3; size: .; V: TRBV2; D: .; DNA: TGTGCCAGCAGCGCGGACACCGGTGGCACAGATACGCAGTATTTT; CDR3: CASSADTGGTDTQYF
J: TRBJ2-2; size: .; V: TRBV15; D: .; DNA: TGTGCCACCAGCAGAGATAGGACTTTCGCCGGGGAGCTGTTTTTT; CDR3: CATSRDRTFAGELFF
J: TRBJ1-2; size: .; V: TRBV7-2; D: .; DNA: TGTGCCAGCAGCTTGGAGGGGATGGGCTATGGCTACACCTTC; CDR3: CASSLEGMGYGYTF
J: TRBJ1-2; size: .; V: TRBV28; D: .; DNA: TGTGCCAGCAGTTTAAGTGACAGGCTCTACTATGGCTACACCTTC; CDR3: CASSLSDRLYYGYTF
J: TRBJ2-5; size: .; V: TRBV4-3; D: .; DNA: TGCGCCAGCAGCCCAGAGGGTGGTGAGACCCAGTACTTC; CDR3: CASSPEGGETQYF
J: TRBJ2-7; size: .; V: TRBV10-3; D: .; DNA: TGTGCCATCAGTGAGTATCAGGGGGGCGCCTACGAGCAGTACTTC; CDR3: CAISEYQGGAYEQYF
J: TRBJ2-5; size: .; V: TRBV29-1; D: .; DNA: TGCAGCGCATCCCGCGGTCCTCGAGAGACCCAGTACTTC; CDR3: CSASRGPRETQYF
J: TRBJ1-1; size: once; V: TRBV5-1; D: .; DNA: TGCGCCAGTAGCCGGGTGAACACTGAAGCTTTCTTT; CDR3: CASSRVNTEAFF
J: TRBJ1-2; size: .; V: TRBV5-1; D: .; DNA: TGCGCCAGCAGCTTGGTGGGTTCACTAAACTATGGCTACACCTTC; CDR3: CASSLVGSLNYGYTF
J: TRBJ2-7; size: .; V: TRBV6-5; D: .; DNA: TGTGCCAGCGCAATCACAAAGGTCCACGAGCAGTACTTC; CDR3: CASAITKVHEQYF
J: TRBJ2-2; size: .; V: TRBV7-2; D: TRBD1; DNA: TGTGCCAGCAGCTCCGGGACAGGGACCGGGGAGCTGTTTTTT; CDR3: CASSSGTGTGELFF
J: TRBJ2-2; size: .; V: TRBV2; D: .; DNA: TGTGCCAGCAGTGAAGTCTCCGGGGAGCTGTTTTTT; CDR3: CASSEVSGELFF
J: TRBJ2-3; size: once; V: TRBV4-2; D: TRBD2; DNA: TGTGCCAGCAGCCAAGATCGCCAGCGGGGTGTCGCAGATACGCAGTATTTT; CDR3: CASSQDRQRGVADTQYF
J: TRBJ2-5; size: .; V: TRBV7-2; D: .; DNA: TGTGCCAGCAGCTTAGGGACCCGGGAACAAGAGACCCAGTACTTC; CDR3: CASSLGTREQETQYF
J: TRBJ2-7; size: .; V: TRBV19; D: TRBD1; DNA: TGTGCCAGTAGTACCCCGGACAGGTCCTACGAGCAGTACTTC; CDR3: CASSTPDRSYEQYF
J: TRBJ1-1; size: once; V: TRBV12-2; D: .; DNA: TGTGCAAGTCGCTTTACCTTTGACAGGGTCCACACTGAAGCTTTCTTT; CDR3: CASRFTFDRVHTEAFF
J: TRBJ1-2; size: .; V: TRBV28; D: TRBD1; DNA: TGTGCCGGCGGGGGACAGGGGGCGCGGCAGGCTGGCTACACCTTC; CDR3: CAGGGQGARQAGYTF
J: TRBJ2-3; size: .; V: TRBV30; D: .; DNA: TGTGCCCGGGGTGAAGGGACAGATACGCAGTATTTT; CDR3: CARGEGTDTQYF
J: TRBJ1-5; size: .; V: TRBV3-1/TRBV3-2; D: .; DNA: TGTGCCAGCAGCTCGTCGGGACCGAATCAGCCCCAGCATTTT; CDR3: CASSSSGPNQPQHF
J: TRBJ1-1; size: once; V: TRBV21-1; D: .; DNA: TGTGCCAGCAGAACCACTGAAGCTTTCTTT; CDR3: CASRTTEAFF
J: TRBJ2-3; size: .; V: TRBV30; D: .; DNA: TGTGCCTGGAGTGTACATGGCGGGGATACGCAGTATTTT; CDR3: CAWSVHGGDTQYF
J: TRBJ2-7; size: once; V: TRBV4-3; D: TRBD1; DNA: TGCGCCAGCAGCCACGGGACAGAACCCTACGAGCAGTACTTC; CDR3: CASSHGTEPYEQYF
J: TRBJ2-3; size: .; V: TRBV11-2; D: TRBD1; DNA: TGTGCCAGCAGCATTCCGGGACAGGGAGAAGATACGCAGTATTTT; CDR3: CASSIPGQGEDTQYF
J: TRBJ1-5; size: .; V: TRBV4-3; D: TRBD1; DNA: TGCGCCAGCAGCCCTAGGAGGCAGGGGGGTCAGCCCCAGCATTTT; CDR3: CASSPRRQGGQPQHF
J: TRBJ2-7; size: .; V: TRBV30; D: .; DNA: TGTGCCTGGAGTTCTGGCGGGGCAGACGAGCAGTACTTC; CDR3: CAWSSGGADEQYF
J: TRBJ2-7; size: few; V: TRBV4-1; D: TRBD2; DNA: TGCGCCAGCAGCTCTCTAGCGGGGGGCAACCACGAGCAGTACTTC; CDR3: CASSSLAGGNHEQYF
J: TRBJ2-2; size: .; V: TRBV9; D: .; DNA: TGTGCCAGCAGCCCCCGGGGAGCCGGGGAGCTGTTTTTT; CDR3: CASSPRGAGELFF
J: TRBJ1-1; size: .; V: TRBV6-5; D: .; DNA: TGTGCCAGCAGTTGGGGGGGATCCACTGAAGCTTTCTTT; CDR3: CASSWGGSTEAFF
J: TRBJ1-1; size: .; V: TRBV6-2/TRBV6-3; D: TRBD1; DNA: TGTGCCAGCAGCGCCTCGGGACAGGGAAGTTGGAACACTGAAGCTTTCTTT; CDR3: CASSASGQGSWNTEAFF
J: TRBJ2-3; size: .; V: TRBV4-1; D: .; DNA: TGCGCCAGCAGCCAATCGGCGGTCACAGATACGCAGTATTTT; CDR3: CASSQSAVTDTQYF